This T cell receptor (beta chain) is drawn from a study of T cell changes during pregnancy in multiple sclerosis. The V end was cut by 0 bases, the J end by 7 bases, with 7 bases between. This CDR3 region has 12 residues. Germline V lookup: CDR1 LGHNA, CDR2 YNFKEQ. TCRdb keeps only in-frame clones here, not all; method: immunoSEQ multiplex PCR. The sample lists about 40,000 clones; around nine tenths were seen once. Sequencing was performed on peripheral blood, taken before pregnancy. The V and J genes are TRBV4-2 and TRBJ2-7; perhaps TRBD2 as D (5 bases). The TCR originated in a female donor with multiple sclerosis, enrolled in a pregnancy study. DNA for the CDR3: TGTGCCAGCAGCCAAGAAGGGAGAGAGCAGTACTTC. Its translation is CASSQEGREQYF.